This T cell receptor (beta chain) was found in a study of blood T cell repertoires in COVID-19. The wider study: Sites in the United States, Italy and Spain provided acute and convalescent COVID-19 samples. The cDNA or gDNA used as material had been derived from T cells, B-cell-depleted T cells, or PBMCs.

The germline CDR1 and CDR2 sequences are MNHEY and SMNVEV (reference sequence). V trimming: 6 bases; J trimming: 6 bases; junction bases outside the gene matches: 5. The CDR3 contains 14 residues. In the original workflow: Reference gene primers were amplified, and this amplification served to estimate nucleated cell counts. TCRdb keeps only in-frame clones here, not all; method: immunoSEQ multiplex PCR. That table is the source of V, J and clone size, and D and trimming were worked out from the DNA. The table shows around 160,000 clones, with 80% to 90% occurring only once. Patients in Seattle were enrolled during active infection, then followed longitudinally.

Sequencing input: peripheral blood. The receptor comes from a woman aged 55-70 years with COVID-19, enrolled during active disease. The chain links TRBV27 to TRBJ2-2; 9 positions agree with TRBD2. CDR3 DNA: TGTGCCAGCAGGCTTAGCGGGGGATCCGGGGAGCTGTTTTTT. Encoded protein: CASRLSGGSGELFF.